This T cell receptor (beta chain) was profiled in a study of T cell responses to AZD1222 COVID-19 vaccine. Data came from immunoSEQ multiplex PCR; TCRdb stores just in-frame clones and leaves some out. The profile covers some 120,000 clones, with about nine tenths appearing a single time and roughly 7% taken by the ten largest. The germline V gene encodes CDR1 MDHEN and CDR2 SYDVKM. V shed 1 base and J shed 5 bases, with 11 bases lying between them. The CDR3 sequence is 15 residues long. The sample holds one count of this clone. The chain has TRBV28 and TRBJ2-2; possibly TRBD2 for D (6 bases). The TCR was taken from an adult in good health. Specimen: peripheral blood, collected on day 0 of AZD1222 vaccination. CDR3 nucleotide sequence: TGTGCCAGCAGTTTATCTGGCGGGGCGACCGGGGAGCTGTTTTTT. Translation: CASSLSGGATGELFF.